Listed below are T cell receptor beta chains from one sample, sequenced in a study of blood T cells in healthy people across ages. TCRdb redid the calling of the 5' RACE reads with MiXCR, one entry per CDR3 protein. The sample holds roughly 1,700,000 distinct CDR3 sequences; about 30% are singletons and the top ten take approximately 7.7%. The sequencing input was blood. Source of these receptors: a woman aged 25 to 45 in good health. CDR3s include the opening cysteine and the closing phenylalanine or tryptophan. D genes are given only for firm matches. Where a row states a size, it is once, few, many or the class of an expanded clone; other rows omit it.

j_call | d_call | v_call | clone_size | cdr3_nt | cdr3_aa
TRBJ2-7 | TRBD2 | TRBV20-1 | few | TGCAGTGCCCGGACTAGCGGGAGAGGAAACGAGCAGTACTTC | CSARTSGRGNEQYF
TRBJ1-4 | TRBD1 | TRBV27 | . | TGTGCCAGCAGCATGACAGGGTGGCATGAAAAACTGTTTTTT | CASSMTGWHEKLFF
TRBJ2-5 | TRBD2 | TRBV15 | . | TGTGCCACCAGCCCCGGGACTAGCGGGAGGGGATGGGAGACCCAGTACTTC | CATSPGTSGRGWETQYF
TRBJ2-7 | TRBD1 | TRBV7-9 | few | TGTGCCAGCAGCTCCGACAGGGGCCTTACCTACGAGCAGTACTTC | CASSSDRGLTYEQYF
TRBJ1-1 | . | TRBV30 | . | TGTGCCTGCAAAGACAGTAACACTGAAGCTTTCTTT | CACKDSNTEAFF
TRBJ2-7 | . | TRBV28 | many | TGTGCCAGCATCCCAGAGGGCAGGGGATACTACGAGCAGTACTTC | CASIPEGRGYYEQYF
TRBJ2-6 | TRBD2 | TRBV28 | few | TGTGCCAGCAGCTCCACTCGGGGGGCTGGGGCCAACGTCCTGACTTTC | CASSSTRGAGANVLTF
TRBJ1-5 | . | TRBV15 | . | TGTGCCACCAGCAGAGATCGGGGTGAGACCCAGCATTTT | CATSRDRGETQHF
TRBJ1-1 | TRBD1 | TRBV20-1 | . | TGCAGTGCTAAAACAGGGGGGGACACTGAAGCTTTCTTT | CSAKTGGDTEAFF
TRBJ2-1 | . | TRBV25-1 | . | TGTGCCAGCAGTGCGACTAACGGGATCGACAATGAGCAGTTCTTC | CASSATNGIDNEQFF
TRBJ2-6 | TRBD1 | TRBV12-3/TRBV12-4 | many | TGTGCCAGCAGCCGTCCCGGGACAGGGAACTCTGGGGCCAACGTCCTGACTTTC | CASSRPGTGNSGANVLTF
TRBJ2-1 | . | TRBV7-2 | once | TGTGCCAGCTCGTCCGGGACGGATCAGTTCTTC | CASSSGTDQFF
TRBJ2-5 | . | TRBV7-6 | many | TGTGCCAGCAGTGTTAGTGGACTAAAAGAGACCCAGTACTTC | CASSVSGLKETQYF
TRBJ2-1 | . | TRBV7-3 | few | TGTGCCAGCAGCTTACTAGCTCAGCAGTTCTTC | CASSLLAQQFF
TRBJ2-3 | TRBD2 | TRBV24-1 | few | TGTGCCACCAGTGATTCGACTAGCGGGAAAGGCACAGATACGCAGTATTTT | CATSDSTSGKGTDTQYF
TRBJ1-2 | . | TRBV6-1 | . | TGTGCCAGCAGTGAAAGTAACAGGGATCGGGGCTACACCTTC | CASSESNRDRGYTF